The 15 T cell receptor beta chains given below trace back to one sample, sequenced in a study of T cell responses to AZD1222 COVID-19 vaccine. TCRdb's table, derived via immunoSEQ multiplex PCR, lists solely in-frame clones and lacks some. The sample includes under 200,000 clones, roughly 92% of them seen just once. Sequenced material: peripheral blood, taken 28 days after the second dose of the MenACWY control vaccine. These receptors came from an adult who received the MenACWY meningococcal vaccine as a control.

The chain's CDR3 is CASLAGLRAERGEAFF. In nucleotides, the CDR3 is TGTGCCAGCCTGGCAGGACTAAGGGCGGAACGCGGTGAAGCTTTCTTT. The chain recombines TRBV2 with TRBJ1-1, with D uncertain. The germline V gene encodes CDR1 SNHLY and CDR2 FYNNEI. This CDR3 contains 16 residues. V was pared by 8 bases and J by 7 bases, with 26 bases between.

The chain links TRBV9 to TRBJ2-1; TRBD1 matches at 12 bases. The CDR3 spans 16 residues. Germline CDR1 and CDR2: SGDLS and YYNGEE. V dropped 4 bases and J dropped 5; count of bases not matched to a gene: 7. The CDR3 loop reads CASSLRDRGPDNEQFF. In DNA form, the CDR3 reads TGTGCCAGCAGCCTCCGGGACAGGGGGCCAGACAATGAGCAGTTCTTC.

This clone occurred once. This sequence joins TRBV2 and TRBJ2-3, with D possibly being TRBD2 (5 bases). V was trimmed by 8 bases and J by 0 bases, leaving 15 bases between them. This CDR3 contains 15 residues. The V gene's germline CDR1 is SNHLY and CDR2 FYNNEI. This CDR3 reads CASFDTSASTDTQYF. The CDR3 coding sequence is TGTGCCAGCTTTGATACTAGTGCAAGCACAGATACGCAGTATTTT. Variable domain in full (rest from reference TRBV2 and TRBJ2-3): EPEVTQTPSHQVTQMGQEVILRCVPISNHLYFYWYRQILGQKVEFLVSFYNNEISEKSEIFDDQFSVERPDGSNFTLKIRSTKLEDSAMYFCASFDTSASTDTQYFGPGTRLTVL.

The genes are TRBV7-2 and TRBJ2-1, with 8 bases identical to TRBD2. The CDR3 is 18 amino acids. The germline CDR1 and CDR2 sequences are SGHTA and FQGNSA. V gave up 4 bases and J gave up 4 bases; unmatched junction bases: 15. The CDR3 is CASSSQSTASGRYNEQFF. The CDR3 DNA sequence: TGTGCCAGCAGCTCACAATCGACGGCTAGCGGGCGATACAATGAGCAGTTCTTC.

V gene TRBV6-5 combines with J gene TRBJ1-2; 9 nucleotides agree with TRBD1. The CDR3 extends over 14 amino acids. Trimming removed 6 bases from V and 8 bases from J; junction bases left unmatched: 10. Germline lookup yields CDR1 MNHEY and CDR2 SVGAGI. The chain's CDR3 is CASRDRGAMGGYTF. The DNA for the CDR3 is TGTGCCAGCAGGGACAGGGGTGCTATGGGGGGCTACACCTTC.

The chain is built from TRBV10-3 and TRBJ2-1; possibly TRBD1 or TRBD2 for D (5 bases each). V lost 6 bases to trimming and J lost 8 bases, with 14 bases between them. CDR3 length: 13 amino acids. Germline V gene data show CDR1 as ENHRY and CDR2 as SYGVKD. This CDR3 reads CAIRDGASDEQFF. The CDR3 DNA reads TGTGCCATCAGAGACGGGGCCAGCGATGAGCAGTTCTTC.

The rearrangement links TRBV5-1 to TRBJ1-6; tentatively, D is TRBD1 (6 bases). Trimming shortened V by 0 bases and J by 7 bases, and 14 bases separated the two germline ends. CDR1 SGHRS and CDR2 YFSETQ come from the germline V gene. CDR3 length: 16 residues. The CDR3 spells CASSLEAGALNSPLHF. CDR3 DNA sequence: TGCGCCAGCAGCTTGGAGGCAGGGGCGTTGAATTCACCCCTCCACTTT.

The chain joins TRBV14 to TRBJ2-7; TRBD2 matches at 10 bases. From germline, CDR1 is SGHDN and CDR2 FVKESK. The CDR3 has 16 residues. V was pared by 1 base and J by 5 bases, with 8 bases of the junction left unmatched. CDR3 residues: CASSQVRASGSHEQYF. The DNA for the CDR3 is TGTGCCAGCAGCCAAGTTCGGGCTAGCGGGAGCCACGAGCAGTACTTC. Together with reference TRBV14 and TRBJ2-7, the CDR3 gives the full variable domain: EAGVTQFPSHSVIEKGQTVTLRCDPISGHDNLYWYRRVMGKEIKFLLHFVKESKQDESGMPNNRFLAERTGGTYSTLKVQPAELEDSGVYFCASSQVRASGSHEQYFGPGTRLTVT.

This chain uses TRBV7-2 with TRBJ2-7, with TRBD1 matching over 9 bases. This CDR3 region has 15 residues. The junction had 11 bases not matched to a gene; V was cut back by 5 bases and J by 6 bases. In germline, CDR1 is SGHTA, CDR2 FQGNSA. The CDR3 is CASSLGTGLGREQYF. CDR3 bases: TGTGCCAGCAGCCTTGGGACAGGGCTTGGGCGCGAGCAGTACTTC.

The V call is TRBV7-9, the J call TRBJ1-4; D not certain. CDR1 is SEHNR and CDR2 is FQNEAQ in the germline V gene (reference sequence). This CDR3 contains 12 residues. The V end was cut by 1 base, the J end by 14 bases, with 11 bases between. CDR3 sequence (DNA): TGTGCCAGCAGCTTAGAGGCCAGCGGGCTGTTTTTT. This translates into CASSLEASGLFF.

CDR3 region: CASVGSEKLFF. The CDR3 nucleotides are TGTGCCAGCGTGGGGTCCGAAAAACTGTTTTTT. This sequence joins TRBV7-9 and TRBJ1-4; D is unresolved. The CDR3 is 11 residues long. V was trimmed by 8 bases and J by 8 bases, leaving 9 bases between them. Germline CDR1 is SEHNR and CDR2 is FQNEAQ (reference sequence).

This sequence joins TRBV6-4 and TRBJ1-4, with a tentative D call TRBD1 (6 bases). This CDR3 region has 16 residues. Germline V gives CDR1 MRHNA, CDR2 SNTAGT. Between the trimmed V and J ends, which lost 2 bases and 5 bases, there was a span of 15 bases. CDR3 coding DNA: TGTGCCAGCAGTGACCGCGGGACAAGGAAGAATGAAAAACTGTTTTTT. Residues: CASSDRGTRKNEKLFF.

This chain connects TRBV19 to TRBJ1-6, with D maybe TRBD1 (6 bases). Trimming stripped 6 bases from V and 7 bases from J, with 13 bases between. Germline V CDR1 and CDR2: LNHDA, SQIVND (reference sequence). The CDR3 runs 14 residues. The chain's CDR3 is CASRPTGTNSPLHF. The DNA for the CDR3 is TGTGCCAGTAGACCCACGGGGACAAATTCACCCCTCCACTTT.

The V call is TRBV28, the J call TRBJ2-4; D possibly corresponds to TRBD1 (6 bases). Looked up from germline, CDR1 is MDHEN and CDR2 is SYDVKM. V shed 6 bases and J shed 1 base, with 13 bases lying between them. This CDR3 contains 15 residues. CDR3 in amino acids: CASSDRSLAKNIQYF. CDR3 DNA: TGTGCCAGCAGCGACAGGTCCCTTGCCAAAAACATTCAGTACTTC.

The rearrangement links TRBV19 to TRBJ2-4; D is unclear. Germline CDR1 reads LNHDA; CDR2 reads SQIVND (reference sequence). This CDR3 is 15 amino acids long. Trimming took off 9 bases at V and 2 bases at J, with 17 bases between the two ends. The DNA for the CDR3 is TGTGCCAGCAGTCCGGGCCGCTTTCCCAAAAACATTCAGTACTTC. This gives the protein CASSPGRFPKNIQYF.